These T cell receptor beta chains were read from a single sample in a study of beta chain features in type 1 diabetes. Profiled with immunoSEQ multiplex PCR; TCRdb holds only in-frame clones, not every one. The repertoire consists of about 700,000 clones, with 13% occurring once and the leading ten covering approximately 0.022%. Source material: naive CD4+ T cells from blood. Every receptor here comes from a man aged 18 to 35 with type 1 diabetes. CDR3s include the opening cysteine and the closing phenylalanine or tryptophan. Each record gives: J gene, D gene, clone size, V gene, CDR3 DNA, CDR3 protein. D genes are given only for firm matches. The size entry is marked missing in some rows and otherwise reads once, few, many or a size class.

TRBJ2-3 . few TRBV30 TGTGCCTGGAGCTTGGTAGGGGGGGCCGGGCAGCAGTATTTT CAWSLVGGAGQQYF
TRBJ2-2 TRBD1 . TRBV9 TGTGCCAGCAGCTCGCGACAGGGGGCCGGGGAGCTGTTTTTT CASSSRQGAGELFF
TRBJ2-2 . few TRBV5-5 TGTGCCAGCAGCTTGGTGGCTAACACGTACACCGGGGAGCTGTTTTTT CASSLVANTYTGELFF
TRBJ1-5 TRBD1 . TRBV11-2 TGTGCCAGCAGCTTAGGACAGGGCCATCAGCCCCAGCATTTT CASSLGQGHQPQHF
TRBJ2-3 . . TRBV7-9 TGTGCCAGCAGCCCCCAGGGCACAGATACGCAGTATTTT CASSPQGTDTQYF
TRBJ1-2 . . TRBV6-6 TGTGCCAGCAGCCGGGATCGCTATGGCTACACCTTC CASSRDRYGYTF
TRBJ1-2 . few TRBV5-1 TGCGCCAGCAGCGCGGACGGTGACTATGGCTACACCTTC CASSADGDYGYTF
TRBJ1-1 . few TRBV7-3 TGTGCCAGCAGCTCCCAGGAAAACACTGAAGCTTTCTTT CASSSQENTEAFF
TRBJ2-1 TRBD1 few TRBV6-5 TGTGCCAGCAGTTACTCTCCCAGGGGGGAGCAGTTCTTC CASSYSPRGEQFF
TRBJ2-7 . . TRBV30 TGTGCTTGTCGATTTGCAAATTCCTACGAGCAGTACTTC CACRFANSYEQYF
TRBJ1-5 . few TRBV27 TGTGCCAGCAGTTCCTCGACAGGAGGGGATGGGCAGCCCCAGCATTTT CASSSSTGGDGQPQHF
TRBJ1-4 . . TRBV30 TGTGCCTGGAGTAGCAGAAATAATGAAAAACTGTTTTTT CAWSSRNNEKLFF
TRBJ2-1 TRBD2 few TRBV7-3 TGTGCCAGCAGCCTCTTTCCTAGCGGGGGGACTTACAATGAGCAGTTCTTC CASSLFPSGGTYNEQFF
TRBJ2-1 . . TRBV7-9 TGTGCCAGCCGTATGCAGGGGGGTCCCTACAATGAGCAGTTCTTC CASRMQGGPYNEQFF
TRBJ2-7 . few TRBV28 TGTGCCAGCAGTTCGCCCCTCGGGTCCCCGGGCGAGCAGTACTTC CASSSPLGSPGEQYF